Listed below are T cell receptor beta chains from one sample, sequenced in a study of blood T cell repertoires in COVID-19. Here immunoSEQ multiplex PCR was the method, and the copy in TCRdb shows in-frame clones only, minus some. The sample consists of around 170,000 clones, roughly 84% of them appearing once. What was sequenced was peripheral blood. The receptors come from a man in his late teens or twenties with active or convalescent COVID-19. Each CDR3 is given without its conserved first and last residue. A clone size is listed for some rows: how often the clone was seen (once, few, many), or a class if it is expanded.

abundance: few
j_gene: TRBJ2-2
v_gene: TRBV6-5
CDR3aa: ASRSMTGELF

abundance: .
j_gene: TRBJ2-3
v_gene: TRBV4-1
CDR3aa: ASKEVRGTDTQY

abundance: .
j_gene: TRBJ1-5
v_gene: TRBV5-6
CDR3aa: ASSTLTGTSNQPQH

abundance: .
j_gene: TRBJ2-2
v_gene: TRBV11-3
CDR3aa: ASSLGAGTGELF

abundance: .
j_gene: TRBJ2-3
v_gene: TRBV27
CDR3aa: ACRGPPSTDTQY

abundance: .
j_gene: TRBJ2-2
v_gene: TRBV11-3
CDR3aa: ASSTSWTGNTGELF

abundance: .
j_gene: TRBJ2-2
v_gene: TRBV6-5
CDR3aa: ASRPSGAGELF

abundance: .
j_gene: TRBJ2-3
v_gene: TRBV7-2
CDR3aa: ASSLVYTDTQY

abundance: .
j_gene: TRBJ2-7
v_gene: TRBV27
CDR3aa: ASSLASGSSYEQY

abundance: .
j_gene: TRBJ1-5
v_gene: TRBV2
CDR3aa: AIGTGHNQPQH

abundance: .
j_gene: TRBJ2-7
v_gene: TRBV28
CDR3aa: ASSSRSLAVSSYEQY

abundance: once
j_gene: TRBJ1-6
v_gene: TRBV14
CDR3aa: ASSQDREYNSPLH

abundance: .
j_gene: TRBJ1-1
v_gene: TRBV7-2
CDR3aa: ASSYTGTANTEAF

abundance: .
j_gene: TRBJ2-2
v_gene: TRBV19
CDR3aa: ASNQGSGELF

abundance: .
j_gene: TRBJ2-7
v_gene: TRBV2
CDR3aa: ASIQDRSSYEQY

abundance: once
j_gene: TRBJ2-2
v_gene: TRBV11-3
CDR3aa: ASSPQGAATGELF

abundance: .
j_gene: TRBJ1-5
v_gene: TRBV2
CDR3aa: ASRDQGNSNQPQH

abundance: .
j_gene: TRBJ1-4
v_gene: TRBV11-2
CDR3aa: ASSLDRRYREGMNEKLF

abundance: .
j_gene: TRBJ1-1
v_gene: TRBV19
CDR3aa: ASSSGYLIEAF

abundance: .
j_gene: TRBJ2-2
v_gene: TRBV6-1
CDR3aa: ASSEDRPGTGELF

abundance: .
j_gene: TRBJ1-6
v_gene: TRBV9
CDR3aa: ASSVGGSYNSPLH

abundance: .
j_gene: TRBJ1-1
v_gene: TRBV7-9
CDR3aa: ASSLAVGGTEAF

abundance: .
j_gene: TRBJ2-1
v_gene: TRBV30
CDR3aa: AWSPRGSGNEQF